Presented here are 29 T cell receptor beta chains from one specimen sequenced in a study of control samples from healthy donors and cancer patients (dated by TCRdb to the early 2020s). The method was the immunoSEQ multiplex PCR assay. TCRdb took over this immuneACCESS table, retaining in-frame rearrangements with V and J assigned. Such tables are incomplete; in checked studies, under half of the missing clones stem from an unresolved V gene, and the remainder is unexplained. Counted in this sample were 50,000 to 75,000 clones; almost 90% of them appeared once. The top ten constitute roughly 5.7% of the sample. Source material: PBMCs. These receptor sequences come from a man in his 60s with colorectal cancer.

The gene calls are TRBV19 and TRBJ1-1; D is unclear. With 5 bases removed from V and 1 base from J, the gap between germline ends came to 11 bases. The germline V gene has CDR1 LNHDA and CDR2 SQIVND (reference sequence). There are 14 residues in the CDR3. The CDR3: CASSERHKNTEAFF. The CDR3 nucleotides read TGTGCCAGTAGTGAGCGGCACAAGAACACTGAAGCTTTCTTT.

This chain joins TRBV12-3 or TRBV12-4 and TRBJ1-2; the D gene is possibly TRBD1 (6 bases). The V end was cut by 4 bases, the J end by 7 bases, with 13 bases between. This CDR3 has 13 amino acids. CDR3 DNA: TGTGCCAGCAGTTACAGGGTAATGTCTGGCTACACCTTC. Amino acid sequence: CASSYRVMSGYTF.

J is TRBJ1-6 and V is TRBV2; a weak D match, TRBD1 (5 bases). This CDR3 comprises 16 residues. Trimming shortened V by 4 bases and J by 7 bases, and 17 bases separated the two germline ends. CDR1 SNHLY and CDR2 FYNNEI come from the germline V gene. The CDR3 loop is CASSALGTVGNSPLHF. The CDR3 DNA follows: TGTGCCAGCAGTGCCCTGGGGACCGTAGGGAATTCACCCCTCCACTTT. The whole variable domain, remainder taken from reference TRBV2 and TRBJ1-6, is EPEVTQTPSHQVTQMGQEVILRCVPISNHLYFYWYRQILGQKVEFLVSFYNNEISEKSEIFDDQFSVERPDGSNFTLKIRSTKLEDSAMYFCASSALGTVGNSPLHFGNGTRLTVT.

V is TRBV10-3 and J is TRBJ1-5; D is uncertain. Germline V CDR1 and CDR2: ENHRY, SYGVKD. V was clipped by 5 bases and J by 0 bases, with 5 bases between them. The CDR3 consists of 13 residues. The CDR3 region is CAISRDSNQPQHF. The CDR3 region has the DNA TGTGCCATCAGTAGGGATAGCAATCAGCCCCAGCATTTT.

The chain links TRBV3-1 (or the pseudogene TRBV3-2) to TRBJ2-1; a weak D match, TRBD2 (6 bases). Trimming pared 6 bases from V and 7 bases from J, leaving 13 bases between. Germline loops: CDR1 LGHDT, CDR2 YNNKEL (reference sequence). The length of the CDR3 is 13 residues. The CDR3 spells CASSPGGGNEQFF. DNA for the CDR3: TGTGCCAGCAGTCCGGGTGGGGGGAATGAGCAGTTCTTC.

CDR3 in DNA: TGTGCCAGCAGCCAAGGGGGGTTCTCTGGGGCCAACGTCCTGACTTTC. Its protein is CASSQGGFSGANVLTF. The rearrangement joins TRBV14 to TRBJ2-6; D possibly matches TRBD1 or TRBD2 (5 bases each). CDR3 size: 16 residues. V lost 1 base to trimming and J lost 0 bases, with 7 bases between them. Germline V gene data show CDR1 as SGHDN and CDR2 as FVKESK.

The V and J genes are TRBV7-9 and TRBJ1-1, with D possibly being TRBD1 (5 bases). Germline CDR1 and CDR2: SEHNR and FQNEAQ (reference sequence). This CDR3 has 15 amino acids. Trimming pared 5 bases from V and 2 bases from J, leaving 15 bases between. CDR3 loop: CASSPPGGVNTEAFF. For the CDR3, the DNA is TGTGCCAGCAGCCCCCCCGGAGGGGTTAACACTGAAGCTTTCTTT. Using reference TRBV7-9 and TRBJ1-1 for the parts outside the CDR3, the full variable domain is DTGVSQNPRHKITKRGQNVTFRCDPISEHNRLYWYRQTLGQGPEFLTYFQNEAQLEKSRLLSDRFSAERPKGSFSTLEIQRTEQGDSAMYLCASSPPGGVNTEAFFGQGTRLTVV.

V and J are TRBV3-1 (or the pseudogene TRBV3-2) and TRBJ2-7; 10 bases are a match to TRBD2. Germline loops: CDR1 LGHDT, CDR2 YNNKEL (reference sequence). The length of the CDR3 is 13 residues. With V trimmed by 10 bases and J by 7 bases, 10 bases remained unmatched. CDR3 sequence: CATTSGGGREQYF. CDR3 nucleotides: TGTGCCACCACCAGCGGGGGGGGAAGGGAGCAGTACTTC.

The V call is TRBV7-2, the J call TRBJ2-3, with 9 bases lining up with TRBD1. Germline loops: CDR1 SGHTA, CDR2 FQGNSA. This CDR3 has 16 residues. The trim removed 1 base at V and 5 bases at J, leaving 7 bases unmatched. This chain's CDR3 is CASSLGTGVYGDTQYF. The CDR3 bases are TGTGCCAGCAGCTTAGGGACAGGGGTTTATGGAGATACGCAGTATTTT.

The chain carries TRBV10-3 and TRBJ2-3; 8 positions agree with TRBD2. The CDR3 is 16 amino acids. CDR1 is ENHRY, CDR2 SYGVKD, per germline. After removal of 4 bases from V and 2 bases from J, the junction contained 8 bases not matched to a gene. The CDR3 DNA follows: TGTGCCATCAGTGTGGGGAGCGGGGGTTACACAGATACGCAGTATTTT. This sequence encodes CAISVGSGGYTDTQYF.

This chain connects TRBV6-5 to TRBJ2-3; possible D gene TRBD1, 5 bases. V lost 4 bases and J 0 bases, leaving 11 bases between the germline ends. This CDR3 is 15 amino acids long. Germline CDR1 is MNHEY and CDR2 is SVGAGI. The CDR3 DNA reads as TGTGCCAGCAGTTGGACAAATCCTAGCACAGATACGCAGTATTTT. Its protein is CASSWTNPSTDTQYF.

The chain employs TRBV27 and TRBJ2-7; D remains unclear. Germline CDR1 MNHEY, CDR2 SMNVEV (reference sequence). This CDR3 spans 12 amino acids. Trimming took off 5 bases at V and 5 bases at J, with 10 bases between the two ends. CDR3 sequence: CASSLIGDEQYF. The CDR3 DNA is TGTGCCAGCAGTCTCATTGGAGACGAGCAGTACTTC.

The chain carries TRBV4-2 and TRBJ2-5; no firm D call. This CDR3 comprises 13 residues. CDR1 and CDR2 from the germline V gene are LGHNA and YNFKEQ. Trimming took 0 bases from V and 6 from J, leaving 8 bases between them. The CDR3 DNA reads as TGTGCCAGCAGCCAAGATGGACGACAGACCCAGTACTTC. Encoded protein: CASSQDGRQTQYF.

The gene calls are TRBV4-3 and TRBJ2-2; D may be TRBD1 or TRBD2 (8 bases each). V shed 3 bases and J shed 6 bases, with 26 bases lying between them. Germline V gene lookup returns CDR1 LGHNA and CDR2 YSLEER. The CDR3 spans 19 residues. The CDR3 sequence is CASSQDLPTGGTSSGELFF. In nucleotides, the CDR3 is TGCGCCAGCAGCCAGGACCTACCAACAGGGGGGACTAGTTCCGGGGAGCTGTTTTTT.

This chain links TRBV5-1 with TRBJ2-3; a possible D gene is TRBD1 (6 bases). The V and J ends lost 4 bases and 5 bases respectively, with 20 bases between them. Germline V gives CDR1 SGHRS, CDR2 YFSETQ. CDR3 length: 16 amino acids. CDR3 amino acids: CASSTQGSGVGDTQYF. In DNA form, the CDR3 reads TGCGCCAGCAGCACCCAGGGGAGTGGGGTTGGAGATACGCAGTATTTT.

The DNA for the CDR3 is TGTGCCAGCAGCCTGGGACAGCGGACTGAAGCTTTCTTT. Its protein product is CASSLGQRTEAFF. The rearrangement uses TRBV7-9 and TRBJ1-1; 7 positions agree with TRBD1. V shed 5 bases, J shed 5 bases, and the junction held 5 bases outside the gene matches. The CDR3 is made up of 13 amino acids. The germline gives CDR1 SEHNR, CDR2 FQNEAQ (reference sequence).

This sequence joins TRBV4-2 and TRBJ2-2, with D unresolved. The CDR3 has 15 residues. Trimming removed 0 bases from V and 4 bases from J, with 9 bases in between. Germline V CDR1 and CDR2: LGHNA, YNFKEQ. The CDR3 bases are TGTGCCAGCAGCCAAGAAACGGAAGGCACCGGGGAGCTGTTTTTT. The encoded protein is CASSQETEGTGELFF.

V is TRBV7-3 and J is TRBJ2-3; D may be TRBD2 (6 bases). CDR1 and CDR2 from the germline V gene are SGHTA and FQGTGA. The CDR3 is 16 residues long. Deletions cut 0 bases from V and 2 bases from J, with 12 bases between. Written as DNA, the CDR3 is TGTGCCAGCAGCTTAACCCCGGGACTTTCCACAGATACGCAGTATTTT. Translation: CASSLTPGLSTDTQYF.

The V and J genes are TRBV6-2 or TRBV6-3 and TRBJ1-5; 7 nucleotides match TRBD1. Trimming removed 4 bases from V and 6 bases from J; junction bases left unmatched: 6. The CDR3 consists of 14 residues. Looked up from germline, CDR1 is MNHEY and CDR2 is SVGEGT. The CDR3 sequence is CASSSTGVVQPQHF. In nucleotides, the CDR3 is TGTGCCAGCAGTTCAACAGGGGTGGTTCAGCCCCAGCATTTT.

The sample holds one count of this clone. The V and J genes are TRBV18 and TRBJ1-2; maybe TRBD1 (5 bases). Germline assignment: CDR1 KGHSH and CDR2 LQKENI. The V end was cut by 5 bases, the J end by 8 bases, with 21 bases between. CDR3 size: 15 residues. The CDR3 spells CASSTTRARWEGYTF. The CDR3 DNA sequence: TGTGCCAGCTCAACCACCAGGGCTCGATGGGAAGGCTACACCTTC. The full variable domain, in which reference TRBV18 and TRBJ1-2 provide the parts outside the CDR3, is NAGVMQNPRHLVRRRGQEARLRCSPMKGHSHVYWYRQLPEEGLKFMVYLQKENIIDESGMPKERFSAEFPKEGPSILRIQQVVRGDSAAYFCASSTTRARWEGYTFGSGTRLTVV.

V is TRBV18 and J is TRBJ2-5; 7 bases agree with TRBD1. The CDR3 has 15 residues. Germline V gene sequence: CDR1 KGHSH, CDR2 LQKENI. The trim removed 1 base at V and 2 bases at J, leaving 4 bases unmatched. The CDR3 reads CASSPLEGAQETQYF. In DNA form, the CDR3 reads TGTGCCAGCTCACCACTTGAGGGGGCACAAGAGACCCAGTACTTC.

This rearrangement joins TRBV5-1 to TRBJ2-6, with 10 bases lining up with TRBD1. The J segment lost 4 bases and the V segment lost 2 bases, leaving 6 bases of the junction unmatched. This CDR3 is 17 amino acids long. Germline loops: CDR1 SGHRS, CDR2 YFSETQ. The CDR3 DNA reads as TGCGCCAGCAGCTTAGCCGGGACAGGGGCCGGGGCCAACGTCCTGACTTTC. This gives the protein CASSLAGTGAGANVLTF.

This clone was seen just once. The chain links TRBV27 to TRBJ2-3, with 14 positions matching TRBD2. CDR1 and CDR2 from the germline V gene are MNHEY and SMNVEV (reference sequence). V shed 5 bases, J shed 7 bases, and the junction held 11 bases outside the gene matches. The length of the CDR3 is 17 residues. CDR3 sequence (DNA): TGTGCCAGCAGTCCGGCCCCCGGGACTAGCGGGGGATATACGCAGTATTTT. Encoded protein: CASSPAPGTSGGYTQYF.

CDR3 nucleotide sequence: TGTGCCAGCAGCCTTAAGCGGGGGGGCCGGGCGGAGACCCAGTACTTC. Its translation is CASSLKRGGRAETQYF. This chain uses TRBV3-1 (or the pseudogene TRBV3-2) with TRBJ2-5, with TRBD2 matching 10 bases. Trimming removed 4 bases from V and 5 bases from J; junction bases left unmatched: 10. The CDR3 totals 16 residues. Germline V CDR1 and CDR2: LGHDT, YNNKEL (reference sequence).

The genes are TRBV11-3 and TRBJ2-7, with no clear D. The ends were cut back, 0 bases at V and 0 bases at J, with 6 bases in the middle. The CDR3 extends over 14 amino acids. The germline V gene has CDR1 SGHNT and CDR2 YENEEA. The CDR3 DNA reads TGTGCCAGCAGCTTAGATTCAAGCTCCTACGAGCAGTACTTC. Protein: CASSLDSSSYEQYF.

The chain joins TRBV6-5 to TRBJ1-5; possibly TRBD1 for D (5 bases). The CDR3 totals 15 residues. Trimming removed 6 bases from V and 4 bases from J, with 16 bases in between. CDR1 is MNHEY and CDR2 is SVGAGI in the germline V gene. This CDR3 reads CASSRSGYANQPQHF. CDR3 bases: TGTGCCAGCAGCCGTTCAGGGTACGCGAATCAGCCCCAGCATTTT.

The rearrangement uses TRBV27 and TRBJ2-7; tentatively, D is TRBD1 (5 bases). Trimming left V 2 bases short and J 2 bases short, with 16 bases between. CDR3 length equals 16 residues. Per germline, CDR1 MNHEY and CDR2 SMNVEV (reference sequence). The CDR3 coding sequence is TGTGCCAGCAGTTTAAAGGGGCATAACTTAGCCTACGAGCAGTACTTC. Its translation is CASSLKGHNLAYEQYF.

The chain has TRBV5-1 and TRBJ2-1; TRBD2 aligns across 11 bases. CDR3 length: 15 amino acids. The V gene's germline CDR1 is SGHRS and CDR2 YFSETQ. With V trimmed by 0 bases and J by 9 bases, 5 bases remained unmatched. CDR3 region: CASSLGLAGGSEQFF. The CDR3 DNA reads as TGCGCCAGCAGCTTGGGGCTAGCGGGGGGTAGTGAGCAGTTCTTC.

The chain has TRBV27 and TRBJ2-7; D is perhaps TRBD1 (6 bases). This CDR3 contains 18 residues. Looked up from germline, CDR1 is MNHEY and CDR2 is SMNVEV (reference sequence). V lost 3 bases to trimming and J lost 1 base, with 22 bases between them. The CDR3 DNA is TGTGCCAGCAGTTTTGACAGGCCTAACAGATACCCTTCCTACGAGCAGTACTTC. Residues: CASSFDRPNRYPSYEQYF.